This passage covers 2 T cell receptor beta chains from one sample sequenced in a study of identical twins. TCRdb analysed the 5' RACE reads with MiXCR anew, one entry per CDR3 protein. The table includes around 490,000 distinct CDR3 sequences, roughly an eighth detected once. A further study also used this sample, focusing on yellow fever vaccine responses in identical twins.

Sequencing was done on a sample of CD4+ T cells sorted from blood. The receptors here all came from a woman aged 18-29 years in good health.

This chain uses TRBV12-3 or TRBV12-4 with TRBJ2-7, with D perhaps given as TRBD1 or TRBD2 (5 bases each). The CDR3 runs to 15 residues. V shed 6 bases and J shed 4 bases, with 19 bases lying between them. In nucleotides, the CDR3 is TGTGCCAGCAGGCGAGCAGGGACCTCAGGGTACGAGCAGTACTTC. Protein sequence: CASRRAGTSGYEQYF.

The chain uses TRBV2 and TRBJ2-3; possibly TRBD2 for D (5 bases). Trimming took off 7 bases at V and 4 bases at J, with 9 bases between the two ends. Germline V lookup: CDR1 SNHLY, CDR2 FYNNEI. The CDR3 runs to 12 residues. DNA for the CDR3: TGTGCCAGCAAGCAGGAGGCAGATACGCAGTATTTT. Translation: CASKQEADTQYF.